The next 27 T cell receptor beta chains were all read from a single sample in a study of blood T cells in healthy people across ages. Sample-barcoded 5' priming and a J-beta primer mix drove a second PCR of about 7 to 11 cycles. Via MiXCR, TCRdb re-called the 5' RACE reads, giving one row per CDR3 protein. The data hold almost 800,000 distinct CDR3 sequences, with nearly 60% observed a single time. Sequenced sample: blood. These receptors were obtained from a man aged 30-40 years in good health.

The chain uses TRBV6-2 or TRBV6-3 and TRBJ2-5; no reliable D call. CDR3 length: 12 residues. Trimming shortened V by 7 bases and J by 2 bases, and 8 bases separated the two germline ends. In germline, CDR1 is MNHEY, CDR2 SVGEGT. The CDR3 sequence is CASNAPQETQYF. In DNA form, the CDR3 reads TGTGCCAGCAACGCCCCTCAAGAGACCCAGTACTTC.

A few counts support this clonotype. The chain has TRBV11-1 and TRBJ2-1; D unresolved. The CDR3 has 14 residues. Germline V CDR1 and CDR2: SGHAT, FQDESV (reference sequence). V was trimmed by 1 base and J by 8 bases, leaving 12 bases between them. CDR3 residues: CASSLEYMPHEQFF. The DNA for the CDR3 is TGTGCCAGCAGCTTAGAATATATGCCGCATGAGCAGTTCTTC. The whole variable domain, filled in from reference TRBV11-1 and TRBJ2-1, reads EAEVAQSPRYKITEKSQAVAFWCDPISGHATLYWYRQILGQGPELLVQFQDESVVDDSQLPKDRFSAERLKGVDSTLKIQPAELGDSAMYLCASSLEYMPHEQFFGPGTRLTVL.

The chain is built from TRBV5-6 and TRBJ2-1; D unresolved. Trimming took 2 bases from V and 5 from J, leaving 14 bases between them. CDR1 and CDR2 from the germline V gene are SGHDT and YYEEEE. CDR3 length: 15 amino acids. This CDR3 reads CASSLVSGSHNEQFF. The CDR3, as DNA: TGTGCCAGCAGCTTAGTATCGGGCAGTCACAATGAGCAGTTCTTC.

CDR3 sequence (DNA): TGTGCCAGCAGCTTGACGGGGGGGAGTGAGACCGGGGAGCTGTTTTTT. Its translation is CASSLTGGSETGELFF. This sequence joins TRBV5-8 and TRBJ2-2, with TRBD2 identical over 8 bases. Germline trimming cut 1 base from V and 5 bases from J; bases unmatched to any gene: 7. Looked up from germline, CDR1 is SGHTS and CDR2 is YDEGEE. This CDR3 has 16 residues.

The J gene is TRBJ1-5, the V gene TRBV4-3, with D tentatively TRBD1 (5 bases). The CDR3 length is 16 residues. Germline lookup yields CDR1 LGHNA and CDR2 YSLEER. The V end lost 0 bases, the J end lost 2 bases, and 11 bases lay between the germline ends. For the CDR3, the DNA is TGCGCCAGCAGCCAAGAGGGGCCCGGGGGCAATCAGCCCCAGCATTTT. This gives the protein CASSQEGPGGNQPQHF.

The chain has TRBV27 and TRBJ2-7; 8 bases fit TRBD1. The better agreement between TRBJ2-5 and the DNA end casts doubt on the J call. In germline, CDR1 is MNHEY, CDR2 SMNVEV (reference sequence). The CDR3 sequence is 14 residues long. The CDR3 reads CASSMQGAGETQYF. As DNA, the CDR3 is TGTGCCAGCAGTATGCAGGGGGCGGGGGAGACCCAGTACTTC.

The V and J genes are TRBV20-1 and TRBJ2-5; 12 nucleotides align to TRBD2. With V trimmed by 3 bases and J by 3 bases, 8 bases remained unmatched. The germline gives CDR1 DFQATT, CDR2 SNEGSKA (reference sequence). The CDR3 has 16 residues. The CDR3 DNA reads TGCAGTGCTAGTAGGTGGGCTAGCGGGGGGGAAGAGACCCAGTACTTC. Encoded protein: CSASRWASGGEETQYF.

The chain carries TRBV20-1 and TRBJ2-3, with 7 nucleotides matching TRBD2. Germline V CDR1 and CDR2: DFQATT, SNEGSKA (reference sequence). The CDR3 runs 13 residues. The V gene end was trimmed by 7 bases and the J gene end by 3 bases; junction bases not matched to a gene: 7. The CDR3 spells CSVAGGGTDTQYF. The DNA of the CDR3 is TGCAGTGTAGCGGGTGGGGGAACAGATACGCAGTATTTT.

This chain connects TRBV20-1 to TRBJ1-5; D is unresolved. Germline-derived CDR1 and CDR2 are DFQATT and SNEGSKA (reference sequence). This CDR3 has 14 amino acids. V was trimmed by 6 bases and J by 4 bases, leaving 16 bases between them. DNA for the CDR3: TGCAGTGCGGAAGGTACGGTCGGAAATCAGCCCCAGCATTTT. It translates to CSAEGTVGNQPQHF.

CDR3: CASSGGNSGNTIYF. The CDR3 DNA sequence: TGTGCCAGCAGCGGGGGGAACTCTGGAAACACCATATATTTT. The chain links TRBV7-2 to TRBJ1-3; D may be TRBD1 (5 bases). The CDR3 totals 14 residues. Trimming pared 5 bases from V and 0 bases from J, leaving 8 bases between. The germline V gene has CDR1 SGHTA and CDR2 FQGNSA.

As to this clonotype: A much larger clone lies one base from this, so it may be a read error. V and J are TRBV7-2 and TRBJ2-3, with a tentative D call TRBD2 (6 bases). The CDR3 is made up of 14 amino acids. Germline assignment: CDR1 SGHTA and CDR2 FQGNSA. CDR3 sequence: CASGLADYRDTQYF. For the CDR3, the DNA is TGTGCCAGCGGCTTAGCGGACTATCGAGATACGCAGTATTTT.

This clonotype appeared a few times. The gene calls are TRBV20-1 and TRBJ1-6; tentative D call: TRBD1 (5 bases). Germline-derived CDR1 and CDR2 are DFQATT and SNEGSKA (reference sequence). The V and J ends lost 2 bases and 7 bases respectively, with 15 bases between them. This CDR3 spans 15 amino acids. This CDR3 reads CSARSVGRLNSPLHF. The DNA of the CDR3 is TGCAGTGCTAGAAGTGTGGGACGTCTAAATTCACCCCTCCACTTT.

Only a few counts were recorded for this clonotype. This chain uses TRBV10-3 with TRBJ2-5, with 7 bases aligning to TRBD2. The ends lost 2 bases at V and 11 bases at J; junction bases unmatched: 11. The CDR3 contains 14 residues. Germline-derived CDR1 and CDR2 are ENHRY and SYGVKD. CDR3 residues: CAISESLGPRGQYF. CDR3 nucleotides: TGTGCCATCAGTGAGAGCCTAGGCCCGCGGGGGCAGTACTTC.

The chain has TRBV20-1 and TRBJ1-2, with D tentatively TRBD1 (5 bases). The CDR3 is 13 amino acids. Trimming shortened V by 6 bases and J by 4 bases, and 15 bases separated the two germline ends. CDR1 and CDR2 (germline): DFQATT, SNEGSKA (reference sequence). CDR3 sequence (DNA): TGCAGTGCCCCAGGGAGATTCGGCTATGGCTACACCTTC. As protein: CSAPGRFGYGYTF.

The sample holds a few counts of this clonotype. The chain carries TRBV28 and TRBJ2-7; 7 bases align to TRBD1. V dropped 8 bases and J dropped 3; count of bases not matched to a gene: 10. The V gene's germline CDR1 is MDHEN and CDR2 SYDVKM. This CDR3 has 14 amino acids. CDR3 residues: CASRVRGQNYEQYF. In DNA form, the CDR3 reads TGTGCCAGCCGGGTCCGGGGACAGAACTACGAGCAGTACTTC.

Only one count was recorded for this clonotype. The chain is built from TRBV10-3 and TRBJ1-2, with 9 nucleotides matching TRBD1. CDR1 and CDR2 from the germline V gene are ENHRY and SYGVKD. V gave up 3 bases and J gave up 8 bases; unmatched junction bases: 13. The CDR3 has 16 residues. The CDR3 DNA sequence: TGTGCCATCAGTGAAACCCGGACAGGGGACTTTCTAGGCTACACCTTC. The encoded protein is CAISETRTGDFLGYTF.

The table lists this clonotype with a count of one. The chain couples TRBV6-6 to TRBJ2-3, with 10 nucleotides matching TRBD1. V trimming: 8 bases; J trimming: 1 base; junction bases outside the gene matches: 12. CDR3 length: 17 amino acids. Germline V CDR1 and CDR2: MNHNY, SVGAGI (reference sequence). The chain's CDR3 is CASSGGQGRPGTDTQYF. Here the CDR3 DNA reads TGTGCCAGCTCGGGGGGACAGGGGCGCCCTGGCACAGATACGCAGTATTTT.

This chain connects TRBV29-1 to TRBJ2-1; no clear D gene. The CDR3 is 13 residues long. With 3 bases removed from V and 6 bases from J, the gap between germline ends came to 12 bases. Per the germline V gene, CDR1 is SQVTM and CDR2 is ANQGSEA. The DNA for the CDR3 is TGCAGCGTTGATGGACGGGTGGCCAATGAGCAGTTCTTC. The encoded protein is CSVDGRVANEQFF.

The V call is TRBV6-1, the J call TRBJ2-3; no clear D. The germline V gene encodes CDR1 MNHNS and CDR2 SASEGT. The CDR3 is 14 residues long. The V and J ends lost 8 bases and 3 bases respectively, with 15 bases between them. The CDR3: CASGVSFRTDTQYF. The CDR3 DNA follows: TGTGCCAGCGGGGTGAGCTTTAGAACAGATACGCAGTATTTT.

This clonotype was detected once. Here the CDR3 reads CSARDPLARGGEQYF. The CDR3 region has the DNA TGCAGTGCTAGAGACCCACTAGCGAGAGGGGGCGAGCAGTACTTC. The chain links TRBV20-1 to TRBJ2-7; the D gene is possibly TRBD2 (7 bases). CDR1 is DFQATT, CDR2 SNEGSKA, per germline (reference sequence). V lost 0 bases to trimming and J lost 6 bases, with 18 bases between them. The CDR3 extends over 15 amino acids.

V usage is TRBV28 and J usage is TRBJ1-2; tentative D call: TRBD1 (5 bases). CDR3 length: 15 amino acids. Deletions cut 9 bases from V and 3 bases from J, with 20 bases between. The germline V gene encodes CDR1 MDHEN and CDR2 SYDVKM. The CDR3 spells CASSRGSVGYYGYTF. The CDR3 nucleotides are TGTGCCAGTTCGCGGGGGTCCGTGGGGTACTATGGCTACACCTTC.

This clonotype was counted only a few times. The rearrangement uses TRBV10-3 and TRBJ1-2; TRBD1 matches at 9 bases. V gave up 9 bases and J gave up 6 bases; unmatched junction bases: 17. This CDR3 is built from 16 residues. Germline CDR1 is ENHRY and CDR2 is SYGVKD. The CDR3 DNA sequence: TGTGCCATAGGGGAATTGAGGACAGGGGTAGTCAATGGCTACACCTTC. This translates into CAIGELRTGVVNGYTF.

The chain combines TRBV20-1 with TRBJ2-3; 10 bases match TRBD1. The CDR3 spans 14 residues. Germline CDR1 reads DFQATT; CDR2 reads SNEGSKA (reference sequence). Trimming cost V 4 bases and J 6 bases; bases outside gene matches: 7. CDR3 loop: CSATRTGGMDTQYF. In DNA, the CDR3 is TGCAGTGCTACCCGGACAGGGGGAATGGATACGCAGTATTTT.

This clonotype was observed a handful of times. CDR3 nucleotides: TGCAGCGTTGAAGGTCGGTTGGGAGGCACCTACAATGAGCAGTTCTTC. This codes for CSVEGRLGGTYNEQFF. J is TRBJ2-1 and V is TRBV29-1; D is possibly TRBD2 (6 bases). CDR3 length: 16 residues. V gave up 1 base and J gave up 2 bases, with 15 bases separating them. CDR1 and CDR2 (germline): SQVTM, ANQGSEA.

The V call is TRBV12-3 or TRBV12-4, the J call TRBJ2-1; D is possibly TRBD2 (5 bases). The CDR3 runs 15 residues. V lost 7 bases to trimming and J lost 8 bases, with 21 bases between them. The CDR3 DNA reads TGTGCCAGCACCCTGGGTACGAGGGCCGGCGATGAGCAGTTCTTC. Translating gives CASTLGTRAGDEQFF.

This sequence joins TRBV2 and TRBJ2-5, with TRBD2 matching over 8 bases. Per germline, CDR1 SNHLY and CDR2 FYNNEI. The CDR3 has 15 amino acids. V trimming: 1 base; J trimming: 4 bases; junction bases outside the gene matches: 5. CDR3 amino acids: CASSEGRAGAETQYF. The CDR3 coding sequence is TGTGCCAGCAGTGAAGGACGAGCGGGGGCAGAGACCCAGTACTTC. The variable domain in full, with the rest retrieved from reference TRBV2 and TRBJ2-5, is EPEVTQTPSHQVTQMGQEVILRCVPISNHLYFYWYRQILGQKVEFLVSFYNNEISEKSEIFDDQFSVERPDGSNFTLKIRSTKLEDSAMYFCASSEGRAGAETQYFGPGTRLLVL.

The CDR3 here is CASSLVASGSVSYNEQFF. In DNA, the CDR3 is TGTGCCAGCAGCTTAGTGGCTAGCGGGAGTGTCTCCTACAATGAGCAGTTCTTC. This chain links TRBV11-2 with TRBJ2-1; 10 bases agree with TRBD2. V was pared by 1 base and J by 0 bases, with 6 bases of the junction left unmatched. Germline V gene lookup returns CDR1 SGHAT and CDR2 FQNNGV. The CDR3 is made up of 18 amino acids. Supplemented by reference TRBV11-2 and TRBJ2-1, the full variable domain reads EAGVAQSPRYKIIEKRQSVAFWCNPISGHATLYWYQQILGQGPKLLIQFQNNGVVDDSQLPKDRFSAERLKGVDSTLKIQPAKLEDSAVYLCASSLVASGSVSYNEQFFGPGTRLTVL.